This paragraph covers one T cell receptor (beta chain) sequence. Its specificity is unknown. CDR3 size: 13 residues. Trimming pared 4 bases from V and 2 bases from J, leaving 9 bases between. Germline V lookup: CDR1 WNHNN, CDR2 SYGVQD (reference sequence). Libraries were prepared by immunoSEQ multiplex PCR; TCRdb keeps only in-frame clonotypes and omits some of them. The table shows about 68,000 clones, with less than 95% occurring only once. This sample was taken from a study of OX40 agonist ivuxolimab in advanced cancers. Study overall: The eligibility criteria allowed prior anti-PD-1, anti-PD-L1 or anti-CTLA-4 therapy, and about 40% had some. Study observations and caveats: At 0.1 to 3.0 mg/kg, CD4+ and CD8+ blood T cells expanded clonally by week 6.

Peripheral blood came from all dose cohorts at three timepoints. The chain uses TRBV10-1 and TRBJ2-7, with D maybe TRBD1 (6 bases). This specimen was CD4+ or CD8+ T cells sorted from blood, taken in a trial of the OX40 agonist ivuxolimab. This receptor was taken from an adult with an advanced solid tumor such as melanoma, head and neck, liver or kidney cancer. The CDR3 spells CASSVGQAYEQYF. CDR3 bases: TGCGCCAGCAGTGTGGGACAAGCCTACGAGCAGTACTTC.